The 6 T cell receptor beta chains given below trace back to one sample, sequenced in a study of T cells in Graves' hyperthyroidism and ophthalmopathy (dated by TCRdb to about 2019). Libraries were constructed by multiplex PCR. These reads were obtained on an Illumina HiSeq 2000. Amplification of TCR beta CDR3 regions was carried out from RNA transcripts. For the first round of RT-PCR on the TCR CDR3, the HTBI primer set was used together with the Qiagen OneStep RT-PCR kit. The raw public data were reprocessed by TCRdb itself: fastp quality trimming at Q25, MiXCR clonotype calling, in-frame beta chains only. Each entry merges the rows of one CDR3 protein and shows their most common DNA and genes. The sample table records 360,000 or so distinct CDR3 sequences; approximately 16% of these occur just once. The ten largest make up about 20% of the sample. Sequencing was done on a sample of blood. These receptors were taken from a woman aged 55-69 years with Graves' ophthalmopathy.

This clonotype has at least ten counts. The J gene is TRBJ2-5, the V gene TRBV6-1, with D perhaps TRBD1 or TRBD2 (5 bases each). The CDR3 has 13 amino acids. CDR1 MNHNS and CDR2 SASEGT come from the germline V gene. V was cut by 7 bases and J by 1 base, with 10 bases left in between. The DNA of the CDR3 is TGTGCCAGCACCTGGGGGAGCCAAGAGACCCAGTACTTC. This codes for CASTWGSQETQYF.

The rearrangement links TRBV5-4 to TRBJ2-7; 9 positions agree with TRBD1. J was trimmed by 1 base and V by 0 bases; bases with no gene match: 2. CDR1 SGHNT and CDR2 YYREEE come from the germline V gene (reference sequence). The CDR3 sequence is 15 residues long. The CDR3 is CASSLGTGVSYEQYF. CDR3 bases: TGTGCCAGCAGCTTGGGGACAGGGGTGTCCTACGAGCAGTACTTC.

This clonotype was detected a few times. The chain couples TRBV5-1 to TRBJ2-6; D is unclear. The CDR3 covers 17 residues. V lost 4 bases to trimming and J lost 0 bases, with 14 bases between them. Germline-derived CDR1 and CDR2 are SGHRS and YFSETQ. Here the CDR3 DNA reads TGCGCCAGCAGCCCTACCGGGTCTCTCTCTGGGGCCAACGTCCTGACTTTC. It yields the protein CASSPTGSLSGANVLTF.

Ten or more counts support this clonotype. J is TRBJ1-2 and V is TRBV20-1; 7 bases fit TRBD1. This CDR3 has 15 residues. The V and J ends lost 5 bases and 4 bases, in that order; junction bases with no gene match: 13. From germline, CDR1 is DFQATT and CDR2 SNEGSKA (reference sequence). Here the CDR3 DNA reads TGCAGTGCTCCGCCATCTACAGGGGTTGGCTATGGCTACACCTTC. Its translation is CSAPPSTGVGYGYTF.

This clonotype was seen at least ten times. The chain links TRBV18 to TRBJ1-6, with TRBD1 matching 7 bases. The CDR3 has 15 amino acids. Germline V CDR1 and CDR2: KGHSH, LQKENI. V dropped 5 bases and J dropped 7; count of bases not matched to a gene: 8. The CDR3 bases are TGTGCCAGCTCAGCGACAGGGATTGAGAATTCACCCCTCCACTTT. Protein product: CASSATGIENSPLHF.

The chain employs TRBV6-5 and TRBJ2-2; possible D gene TRBD2, 5 bases. Germline V gene sequence: CDR1 MNHEY, CDR2 SVGAGI. V lost 0 bases and J lost 4, with 12 bases in between. The CDR3 spans 16 residues. The CDR3 spells CASSYSGGFTTGELFF. The CDR3 DNA follows: TGTGCCAGCAGTTACTCAGGCGGGTTTACCACCGGGGAGCTGTTTTTT.